These 27 T cell receptor beta chains were sequenced from one sample in a study of CD8 T cells in Susac syndrome. With random hexamers, reverse transcription was performed on about 0.45 to 1 ug of RNA. MiXCR, applied by TCRdb to the immunoSEQ multiplex PCR reads, yields one record per CDR3 protein. The sample yields approximately 190,000 distinct CDR3 sequences, approximately 95% seen once. The sequencing input was CD8+ T cells from PBMCs. The source of these receptors is a human donor with Susac syndrome.

This sequence joins TRBV3-1 and TRBJ2-7; possibly TRBD2 for D (6 bases). Deletions cut 4 bases from V and 0 bases from J, with 13 bases between. CDR1 is LGHDT and CDR2 is YNNKEL in the germline V gene (reference sequence). This CDR3 region has 15 residues. CDR3 sequence reads: CASSPQRALSYEQYF. The CDR3 DNA sequence: TGTGCCAGCAGCCCACAGCGGGCCCTCTCCTACGAGCAGTACTTC.

This sequence joins TRBV7-9 and TRBJ1-1; D gene uncertain. Between the trimmed V and J ends, which lost 2 bases and 1 base, there was a span of 14 bases. The germline gives CDR1 SEHNR, CDR2 FQNEAQ (reference sequence). The CDR3 loop spans 16 amino acids. CDR3 nucleotides: TGTGCCAGCAGCTTACCTCATAACAACGGGAACACTGAAGCTTTCTTT. This codes for CASSLPHNNGNTEAFF. Full variable domain (outside the CDR3, taken from reference TRBV7-9 and TRBJ1-1): DTGVSQNPRHKITKRGQNVTFRCDPISEHNRLYWYRQTLGQGPEFLTYFQNEAQLEKSRLLSDRFSAERPKGSFSTLEIQRTEQGDSAMYLCASSLPHNNGNTEAFFGQGTRLTVV.

This clonotype was seen only once. The chain uses TRBV7-2 and TRBJ2-2; D remains ambiguous. The CDR3 has 16 amino acids. Trimming pared 1 base from V and 7 bases from J, leaving 16 bases between. Germline V lookup: CDR1 SGHTA, CDR2 FQGNSA. CDR3 sequence (DNA): TGTGCCAGCAGCTTAGAGGTTGGAATGTGGTACGGGGAGCTGTTTTTT. Residues: CASSLEVGMWYGELFF.

V gene TRBV30 combines with J gene TRBJ1-4; D is perhaps TRBD1 (6 bases). V shed 0 bases and J shed 3 bases, with 26 bases lying between them. This CDR3 has 20 residues. The germline V gene encodes CDR1 GTSNPN and CDR2 SVGIG (reference sequence). The CDR3 DNA follows: TGTGCCTGGAGTGTACTGGGTCCGGGACATGGCCTCCTGGCTAATGAAAAACTGTTTTTT. It codes for CAWSVLGPGHGLLANEKLFF. Supplemented by reference TRBV30 and TRBJ1-4, the full variable domain reads SQTIHQWPATLVQPVGSPLSLECTVEGTSNPNLYWYRQAAGRGLQLLFYSVGIGQISSEVPQNLSASRPQDRQFILSSKKLLLSDSGFYLCAWSVLGPGHGLLANEKLFFGSGTQLSVL.

This sequence joins TRBV7-8 and TRBJ2-5; 8 bases are shared with TRBD2. This CDR3 is built from 15 residues. Germline V gene data show CDR1 as SGHVS and CDR2 as FQNEAQ. The V gene end was trimmed by 5 bases and the J gene end by 6 bases; junction bases not matched to a gene: 11. The CDR3 DNA reads as TGTGCCAGCAGCCCAAGCGGGGGCCACGTGAAGACCCAGTACTTC. This codes for CASSPSGGHVKTQYF.

The genes are TRBV3-1 and TRBJ1-2; 8 bases are shared with TRBD1. Per the germline V gene, CDR1 is LGHDT and CDR2 is YNNKEL (reference sequence). V lost 5 bases, J lost 4 bases, and 9 bases stayed unmatched. This CDR3 region has 15 residues. The DNA for the CDR3 is TGTGCCAGCAGCTCTCGTGACAGGGGAGCCTATGGCTACACCTTC. It encodes CASSSRDRGAYGYTF.

The chain recombines TRBV24-1 with TRBJ2-7; 7 bases are shared with TRBD1. With V trimmed by 6 bases and J by 4 bases, 8 bases remained unmatched. There are 14 residues in the CDR3. Germline CDR1 reads KGHDR; CDR2 reads SFDVKD. CDR3 region: CATSLTGETYEQYF. The CDR3 DNA reads TGTGCCACCAGTCTCACAGGGGAAACTTACGAGCAGTACTTC.

The chain employs TRBV19 and TRBJ2-1; no clear D gene. The length of the CDR3 is 11 residues. The germline V and J ends were trimmed by 3 bases and 8 bases, with 5 bases remaining between them. CDR1 is LNHDA and CDR2 is SQIVND in the germline V gene (reference sequence). Here the CDR3 DNA reads TGTGCCAGTAGTATCCGAGATGAGCAGTTCTTC. It yields the protein CASSIRDEQFF.

V usage is TRBV28 and J usage is TRBJ1-3, with 7 bases that match TRBD1. From germline, CDR1 is MDHEN and CDR2 SYDVKM. The length of the CDR3 is 13 residues. V shed 5 bases and J 8 bases; nucleotides not matched to a gene: 6. CDR3 sequence (DNA): TGTGCCAGCAGTCGACAGGGTTTAGACACCATATATTTT. Its protein product is CASSRQGLDTIYF.

The chain employs TRBV5-6 and TRBJ2-1; D call uncertain. V lost 0 bases and J lost 3, with 7 bases in between. The germline gives CDR1 SGHDT, CDR2 YYEEEE. The CDR3 contains 14 residues. In nucleotides, the CDR3 is TGTGCCAGCAGCTTGGGTCAGTACTACAATGAGCAGTTCTTC. Translated: CASSLGQYYNEQFF.

J is TRBJ1-6 and V is TRBV6-6, with 7 bases identical to TRBD1. CDR3 length equals 14 residues. J gave up 8 bases and V 3 bases, and 4 bases lay outside the gene matches. Germline-derived CDR1 and CDR2 are MNHNY and SVGAGI (reference sequence). The CDR3 sequence is CASSYWQGDSPLHF. The CDR3 DNA reads TGTGCCAGCAGTTATTGGCAGGGGGATTCACCCCTCCACTTT.

The J gene is TRBJ1-2, the V gene TRBV6-5; TRBD1 matches 7 bases. V was clipped by 0 bases and J by 8 bases; unmatched bases: 6. The CDR3 has 14 residues. Germline V gene data show CDR1 as MNHEY and CDR2 as SVGAGI. The CDR3 DNA follows: TGTGCCAGCAGTTACTCTGAGGGGGCGCAAGGCTACACCTTC. It specifies CASSYSEGAQGYTF.

This clonotype appeared once. The V gene is TRBV25-1, the J gene TRBJ2-1; 7 positions agree with TRBD1. Trimming took 6 bases from V and 5 from J; bases not matched to a gene: 13. The V gene's germline CDR1 is MGHDK and CDR2 SYGVNS. The length of the CDR3 is 16 residues. CDR3 DNA: TGTGCCAGCAGAACAAACAGGGGCACAAAGGACAATGAGCAGTTCTTC. It encodes CASRTNRGTKDNEQFF.

The rearrangement links TRBV19 to TRBJ2-7; 8 bases match TRBD1. With V trimmed by 7 bases and J by 2 bases, 10 bases remained unmatched. The CDR3 runs 15 residues. Germline V CDR1 and CDR2: LNHDA, SQIVND (reference sequence). The CDR3 region has the DNA TGTGCCAGTAACCAACCCGGGACAGGTACCTACGAGCAGTACTTC. Translating it yields CASNQPGTGTYEQYF.

The chain uses TRBV28 and TRBJ1-2, with a weak D call TRBD1 (6 bases). Germline loops: CDR1 MDHEN, CDR2 SYDVKM. The V gene lost 6 bases and the J gene lost 4 bases, with 18 bases spanning the gap. This CDR3 has 15 residues. The CDR3 DNA reads TGTGCCAGCAGCAGCCCCCGGGACATTATCTATGGCTACACCTTC. Translated: CASSSPRDIIYGYTF.

This chain connects TRBV18 to TRBJ2-7, with D possibly being TRBD2 (6 bases). V lost 3 bases and J lost 6, with 12 bases in between. Per the germline V gene, CDR1 is KGHSH and CDR2 is LQKENI. The length of the CDR3 is 13 residues. The CDR3 loop is CASSPGSEPEQYF. Written as DNA, the CDR3 is TGTGCCAGCTCACCCGGGAGTGAACCCGAGCAGTACTTC.

The gene calls are TRBV19 and TRBJ2-1; D not certain. The length of the CDR3 is 17 residues. Trimming left V 1 base short and J 0 bases short, with 13 bases between. Per the germline V gene, CDR1 is LNHDA and CDR2 is SQIVND (reference sequence). The CDR3 DNA reads TGTGCCAGTAGTATAGGCGAAGGGCGCGGCTCCTACAATGAGCAGTTCTTC. Its translation: CASSIGEGRGSYNEQFF.

The chain has TRBV11-2 and TRBJ2-5; unclear D gene. The CDR3 totals 13 residues. V lost 0 bases and J lost 2, with 4 bases in between. Germline CDR1 is SGHAT and CDR2 is FQNNGV. Here the CDR3 reads CASSLEQQETQYF. As DNA, the CDR3 is TGTGCCAGCAGCTTAGAACAGCAAGAGACCCAGTACTTC.

V usage is TRBV4-1 and J usage is TRBJ2-7; the match to TRBD1 covers 8 bases. This CDR3 region has 15 residues. Germline CDR1 and CDR2: MGHRA and YSYEKL. The ends lost 1 base at V and 1 base at J; junction bases unmatched: 3. CDR3: CASSQGQGSSYEQYF. CDR3 in DNA: TGCGCCAGCAGCCAAGGACAGGGGTCATCCTACGAGCAGTACTTC.

CDR3: CASSVDSGDNYGYTF. For the CDR3, the DNA is TGTGCCAGCAGCGTAGATTCGGGGGATAACTATGGCTACACCTTC. This chain joins TRBV9 and TRBJ1-2; possible D gene TRBD1, 5 bases. The CDR3 consists of 15 residues. V was cut by 0 bases and J by 1 base, with 10 bases left in between. CDR1 is SGDLS and CDR2 is YYNGEE in the germline V gene.

The V gene is TRBV20-1, the J gene TRBJ1-2; D might be TRBD1 (5 bases). Germline lookup yields CDR1 DFQATT and CDR2 SNEGSKA (reference sequence). V gave up 4 bases and J gave up 6 bases, with 9 bases separating them. The CDR3 runs 11 residues. The CDR3 sequence: CSANQGNGYTF. The CDR3 DNA sequence: TGCAGTGCTAATCAGGGCAATGGCTACACCTTC.

This chain uses TRBV9 with TRBJ2-7, with D perhaps TRBD2 (6 bases). This CDR3 region has 17 residues. Trimming stripped 3 bases from V and 5 bases from J, with 24 bases between. Germline CDR1 reads SGDLS; CDR2 reads YYNGEE. The DNA of the CDR3 is TGTGCCAGCAGCGACCCTACGGGGTTTGGAGGGCTTGACGAGCAGTACTTC. Residues: CASSDPTGFGGLDEQYF.

This sequence joins TRBV6-5 and TRBJ2-7; a weak D match, TRBD2 (5 bases). The CDR3 runs 15 residues. Germline-derived CDR1 and CDR2 are MNHEY and SVGAGI. V shed 2 bases and J shed 1 base, with 12 bases lying between them. The CDR3 is CASSYGRHPSYEQYF. The CDR3 region has the DNA TGTGCCAGCAGTTACGGGAGACACCCGTCCTACGAGCAGTACTTC.

This clonotype is a singleton in its sample. The chain uses TRBV2 and TRBJ2-1, with D possibly matching TRBD2 (6 bases). The V and J ends lost 5 bases and 4 bases respectively, with 18 bases between them. This CDR3 is 16 amino acids long. Germline V CDR1 and CDR2: SNHLY, FYNNEI. The CDR3 region is CASSSSGTGTYNEQFF. In nucleotides, the CDR3 is TGTGCCAGCAGTTCGTCCGGGACTGGGACTTACAATGAGCAGTTCTTC. Full variable domain (outside the CDR3, taken from reference TRBV2 and TRBJ2-1): EPEVTQTPSHQVTQMGQEVILRCVPISNHLYFYWYRQILGQKVEFLVSFYNNEISEKSEIFDDQFSVERPDGSNFTLKIRSTKLEDSAMYFCASSSSGTGTYNEQFFGPGTRLTVL.

V usage is TRBV12-3 or TRBV12-4 and J usage is TRBJ2-7; the match to TRBD1 covers 9 bases. With V trimmed by 5 bases and J by 2 bases, 10 bases remained unmatched. This CDR3 has 16 amino acids. The chain's CDR3 is CASSMTGQGTAYEQYF. CDR3 in DNA: TGTGCCAGCAGTATGACGGGACAGGGCACGGCCTACGAGCAGTACTTC.

The count of this clonotype is one. The chain combines TRBV20-1 with TRBJ2-7; D ambiguous. Germline V gives CDR1 DFQATT, CDR2 SNEGSKA (reference sequence). There are 9 residues in the CDR3. V was shortened by 3 bases and J by 4 bases, with 1 base between the two germline ends. The CDR3 protein is CSASYEQYF. DNA for the CDR3: TGCAGTGCTAGTTACGAGCAGTACTTC.

The rearrangement uses TRBV5-1 and TRBJ2-7; D might be TRBD1 (5 bases). Germline lookup yields CDR1 SGHRS and CDR2 YFSETQ. V dropped 4 bases and J dropped 6 bases, with 11 bases sitting between them. The CDR3 contains 12 residues. CDR3 residues: CASSGSGPEQYF. The CDR3 DNA is TGCGCCAGCAGCGGATCAGGGCCCGAGCAGTACTTC.